The 3 T cell receptor beta chains presented below share a single source sample, sequenced in a study of blood T cell repertoires in COVID-19. Profiling relied on immunoSEQ multiplex PCR, and the TCRdb table lists in-frame clones only, not all of them. This table holds some 200,000 clones, approximately 81% found once. The sequencing sample was made of peripheral blood. These receptors were taken from a woman in her fifties or sixties who had recovered from COVID-19.

The V call is TRBV5-4, the J call TRBJ2-4; 15 nucleotides match TRBD2. The CDR3 covers 17 residues. The V segment lost 3 bases and the J segment 1 base; nucleotides outside the gene matches: 2. Germline CDR1 is SGHNT and CDR2 is YYREEE (reference sequence). The DNA of the CDR3 is TGTGCCAGCAGCTACGGACTAGCGGGGGGGGCCAAAAACATTCAGTACTTC. This gives the protein CASSYGLAGGAKNIQYF.

About this clone itself: This same CDR3 is encoded by further DNA sequences in the sample. This chain joins TRBV9 and TRBJ2-1; 7 positions match TRBD2. J lost 5 bases, V lost 4 bases, and 15 bases had no gene match. Germline CDR1 and CDR2: SGDLS and YYNGEE. This CDR3 is 17 amino acids long. CDR3 loop: CASSPHSGLAGDNEQFF. The DNA of the CDR3 is TGTGCCAGCAGCCCTCACTCTGGGCTGGCGGGGGACAATGAGCAGTTCTTC.

The rearrangement uses TRBV20-1 and TRBJ2-3, with D unresolved. Looked up from germline, CDR1 is DFQATT and CDR2 is SNEGSKA (reference sequence). This CDR3 is built from 11 residues. With 1 base removed from V and 3 bases from J, the gap between germline ends came to 2 bases. This CDR3 is CSARVTDTQYF. In DNA, the CDR3 is TGCAGTGCTAGAGTAACAGATACGCAGTATTTT.